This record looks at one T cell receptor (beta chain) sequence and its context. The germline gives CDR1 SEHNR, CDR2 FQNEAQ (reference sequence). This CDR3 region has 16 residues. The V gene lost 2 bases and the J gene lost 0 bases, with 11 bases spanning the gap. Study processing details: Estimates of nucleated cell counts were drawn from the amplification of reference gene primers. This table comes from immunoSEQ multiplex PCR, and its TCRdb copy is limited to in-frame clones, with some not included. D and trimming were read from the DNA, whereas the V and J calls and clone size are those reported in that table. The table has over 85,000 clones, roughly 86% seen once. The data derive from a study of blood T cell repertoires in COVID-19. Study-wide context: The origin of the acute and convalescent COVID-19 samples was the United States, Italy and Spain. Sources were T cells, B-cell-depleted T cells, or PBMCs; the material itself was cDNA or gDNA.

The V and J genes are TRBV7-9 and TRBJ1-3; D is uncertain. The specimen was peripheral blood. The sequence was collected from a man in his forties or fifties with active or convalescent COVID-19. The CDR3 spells CASSLRAESSGNTIYF. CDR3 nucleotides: TGTGCCAGCAGCTTAAGAGCTGAGAGCTCTGGAAACACCATATATTTT.